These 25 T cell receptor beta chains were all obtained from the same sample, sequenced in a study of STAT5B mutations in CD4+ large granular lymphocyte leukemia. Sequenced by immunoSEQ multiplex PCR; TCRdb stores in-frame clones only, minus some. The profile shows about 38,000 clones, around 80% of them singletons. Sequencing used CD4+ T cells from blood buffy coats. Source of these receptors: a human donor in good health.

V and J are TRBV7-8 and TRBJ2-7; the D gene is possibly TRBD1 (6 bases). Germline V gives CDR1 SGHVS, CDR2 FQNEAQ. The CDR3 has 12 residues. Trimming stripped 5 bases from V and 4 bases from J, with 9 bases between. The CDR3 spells CASSGRGYEQYF. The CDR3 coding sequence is TGTGCCAGCAGCGGCAGGGGATACGAGCAGTACTTC.

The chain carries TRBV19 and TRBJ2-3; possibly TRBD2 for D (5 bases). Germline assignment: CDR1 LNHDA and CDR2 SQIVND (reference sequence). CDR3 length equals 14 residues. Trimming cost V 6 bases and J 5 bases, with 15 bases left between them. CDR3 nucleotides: TGTGCCAGTAGCCCTCGAGGGAGCGGAGATACGCAGTATTTT. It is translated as CASSPRGSGDTQYF.

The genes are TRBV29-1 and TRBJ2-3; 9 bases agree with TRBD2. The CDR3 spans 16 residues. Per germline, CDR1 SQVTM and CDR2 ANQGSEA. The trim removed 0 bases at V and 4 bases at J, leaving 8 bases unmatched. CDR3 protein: CSVEDAERGVSDTQYF. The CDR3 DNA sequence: TGCAGCGTTGAAGATGCGGAGCGGGGGGTCTCAGATACGCAGTATTTT.

CDR3 DNA: TGTGCCAGCAGCTCCACCCGCGACAGGAAGGCCTACGAGCAGTACTTC. This codes for CASSSTRDRKAYEQYF. The rearrangement joins TRBV7-2 to TRBJ2-7; D may be TRBD1 (6 bases). V lost 4 bases to trimming and J lost 2 bases, with 18 bases between them. CDR1 and CDR2 from the germline V gene are SGHTA and FQGNSA. The CDR3 runs 16 residues.

The CDR3 loop reads CASNAPGGSIAEAFF. The CDR3 nucleotides read TGTGCCAGCAATGCCCCGGGGGGGAGTATCGCTGAAGCTTTCTTT. This chain uses TRBV5-8 with TRBJ1-1, with TRBD1 as a possible D gene (5 bases). The germline V and J ends were trimmed by 6 bases and 6 bases, with 21 bases remaining between them. The length of the CDR3 is 15 residues. From germline, CDR1 is SGHTS and CDR2 YDEGEE.

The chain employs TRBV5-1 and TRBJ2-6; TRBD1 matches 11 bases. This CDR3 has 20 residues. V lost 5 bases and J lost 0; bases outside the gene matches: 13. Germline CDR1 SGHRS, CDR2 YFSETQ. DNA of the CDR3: TGCGCCAGCAGGGGTAAACCGGGACAGGGGGAAGTCTCTGGGGCCAACGTCCTGACTTTC. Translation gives CASRGKPGQGEVSGANVLTF.

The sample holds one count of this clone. CDR3 DNA: TGTGCCAGCAGTTACTCTGGTTTTGGAGGAAACACCATATATTTT. Translation: CASSYSGFGGNTIYF. The chain uses TRBV6-5 and TRBJ1-3; D is unclear. The germline CDR1 and CDR2 sequences are MNHEY and SVGAGI. V was cut by 0 bases and J by 4 bases, with 10 bases left in between. There are 15 residues in the CDR3.

The CDR3 DNA reads as TGTGCCAGCAGCTTAGCAGGGGTCGGTAATTCACCCCTCCACTTT. Amino acid sequence: CASSLAGVGNSPLHF. V gene TRBV7-8 combines with J gene TRBJ1-6; a weak D match, TRBD1 (5 bases). This CDR3 has 15 residues. CDR1 SGHVS and CDR2 FQNEAQ come from the germline V gene. Trimming took off 0 bases at V and 6 bases at J, with 9 bases between the two ends. The full variable domain, with the rest looked up from reference TRBV7-8 and TRBJ1-6, is GAGVSQSPRYKVAKRGQDVALRCDPISGHVSLFWYQQALGQGPEFLTYFQNEAQLDKSGLPSDRFFAERPEGSVSTLKIQRTQQEDSAVYLCASSLAGVGNSPLHFGNGTRLTVT.

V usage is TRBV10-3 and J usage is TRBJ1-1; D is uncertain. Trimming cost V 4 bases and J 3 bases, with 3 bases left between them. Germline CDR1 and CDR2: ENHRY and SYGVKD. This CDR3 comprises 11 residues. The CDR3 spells CAISADTEAFF. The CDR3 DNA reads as TGTGCCATCAGTGCTGACACTGAAGCTTTCTTT.

CDR3 sequence reads: CSVPSPPGSHFNEQFF. The DNA of the CDR3 is TGCAGCGTTCCCTCGCCGCCCGGGAGCCACTTCAATGAGCAGTTCTTC. The chain couples TRBV29-1 to TRBJ2-1, with a possible D match to TRBD2 (6 bases). V gave up 5 bases and J gave up 6 bases, with 23 bases separating them. This CDR3 has 16 residues. Germline CDR1 and CDR2: SQVTM and ANQGSEA.

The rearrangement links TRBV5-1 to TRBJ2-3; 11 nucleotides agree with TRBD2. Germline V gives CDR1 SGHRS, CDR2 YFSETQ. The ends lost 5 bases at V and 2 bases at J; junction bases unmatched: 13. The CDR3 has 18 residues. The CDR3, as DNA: TGCGCCAGCAGAGCAGCTAGCGGGGGGCTAGACATCACAGATACGCAGTATTTT. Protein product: CASRAASGGLDITDTQYF.

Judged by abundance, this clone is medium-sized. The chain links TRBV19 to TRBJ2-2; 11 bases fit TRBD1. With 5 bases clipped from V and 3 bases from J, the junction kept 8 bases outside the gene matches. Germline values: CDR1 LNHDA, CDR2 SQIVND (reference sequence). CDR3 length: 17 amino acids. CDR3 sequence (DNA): TGTGCCAGTAGTCGGACAGGGGGCGCTTCGGACACCGGGGAGCTGTTTTTT. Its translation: CASSRTGGASDTGELFF.

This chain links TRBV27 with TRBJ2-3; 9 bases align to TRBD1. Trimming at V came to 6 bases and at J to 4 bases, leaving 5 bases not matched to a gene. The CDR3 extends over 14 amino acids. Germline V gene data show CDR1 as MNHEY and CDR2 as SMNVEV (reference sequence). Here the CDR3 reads CASRRTGAADTQYF. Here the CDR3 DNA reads TGTGCCAGCAGGAGGACAGGGGCTGCAGATACGCAGTATTTT.

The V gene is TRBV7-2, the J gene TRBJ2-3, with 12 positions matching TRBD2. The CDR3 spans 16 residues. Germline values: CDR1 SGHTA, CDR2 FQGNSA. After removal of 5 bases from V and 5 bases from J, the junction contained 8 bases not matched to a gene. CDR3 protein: CASSRTSGGIGDTQYF. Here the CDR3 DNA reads TGTGCCAGCAGCCGAACTAGCGGGGGGATTGGAGATACGCAGTATTTT.

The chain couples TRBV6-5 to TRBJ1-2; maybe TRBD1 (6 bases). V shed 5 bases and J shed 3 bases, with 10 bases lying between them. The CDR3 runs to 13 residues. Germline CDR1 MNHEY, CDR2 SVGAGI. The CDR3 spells CASSRGGDYGYTF. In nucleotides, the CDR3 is TGTGCCAGCAGTAGGGGGGGAGACTATGGCTACACCTTC.

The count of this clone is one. In DNA form, the CDR3 reads TGCAGTGTTCCGCTAAGGTGGCAGTATTTT. This translates into CSVPLRWQYF. The genes are TRBV20-1 and TRBJ2-3; D ambiguous. Looked up from germline, CDR1 is DFQATT and CDR2 is SNEGSKA (reference sequence). The CDR3 consists of 10 residues. The V end was cut by 7 bases, the J end by 11 bases, with 13 bases between.

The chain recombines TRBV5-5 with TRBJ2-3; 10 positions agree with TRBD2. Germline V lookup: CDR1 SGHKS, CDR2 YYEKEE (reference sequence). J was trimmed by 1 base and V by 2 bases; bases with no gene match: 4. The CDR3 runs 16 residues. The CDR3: CASSFGLAERTDTQYF. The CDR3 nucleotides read TGTGCCAGCAGCTTCGGACTAGCGGAGCGCACAGATACGCAGTATTTT.

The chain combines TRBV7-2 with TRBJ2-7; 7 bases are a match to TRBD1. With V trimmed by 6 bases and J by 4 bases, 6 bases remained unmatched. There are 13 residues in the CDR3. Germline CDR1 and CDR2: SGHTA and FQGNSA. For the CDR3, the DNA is TGTGCCAGCAGTACGACAGGGCCGTACGAGCAGTACTTC. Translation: CASSTTGPYEQYF. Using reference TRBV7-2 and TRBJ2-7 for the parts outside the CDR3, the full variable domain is GAGVSQSPSNKVTEKGKDVELRCDPISGHTALYWYRQSLGQGLEFLIYFQGNSAPDKSGLPSDRFSAERTGGSVSTLTIQRTQQEDSAVYLCASSTTGPYEQYFGPGTRLTVT.

In DNA form, the CDR3 reads TGCGCCAGCAGCTTTCTGGGGGGCCTGAACACCGGGGAGCTGTTTTTT. Amino acid sequence: CASSFLGGLNTGELFF. The J gene is TRBJ2-2, the V gene TRBV5-1; either TRBD1 or TRBD2 may fit D (6 bases each). Per the germline V gene, CDR1 is SGHRS and CDR2 is YFSETQ. V lost 2 bases to trimming and J lost 1 base, with 12 bases between them. The CDR3 extends over 16 amino acids.

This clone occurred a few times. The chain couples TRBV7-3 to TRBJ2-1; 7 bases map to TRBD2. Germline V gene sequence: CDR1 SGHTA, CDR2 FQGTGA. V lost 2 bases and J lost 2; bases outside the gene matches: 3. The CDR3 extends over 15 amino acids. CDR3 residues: CASSLGLVPYNEQFF. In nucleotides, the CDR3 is TGTGCCAGCAGCTTAGGACTAGTACCCTACAATGAGCAGTTCTTC.

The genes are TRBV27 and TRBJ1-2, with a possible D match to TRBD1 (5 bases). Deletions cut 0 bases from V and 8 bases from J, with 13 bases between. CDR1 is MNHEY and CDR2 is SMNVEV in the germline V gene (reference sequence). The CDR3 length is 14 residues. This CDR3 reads CASSLSFISGGYTF. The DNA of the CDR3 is TGTGCCAGCAGTTTATCTTTTATCTCAGGGGGCTACACCTTC.

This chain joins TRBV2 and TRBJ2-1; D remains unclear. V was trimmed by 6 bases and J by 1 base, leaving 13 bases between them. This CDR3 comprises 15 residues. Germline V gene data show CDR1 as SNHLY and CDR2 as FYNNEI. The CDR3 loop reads CASRRPTSSYNEQFF. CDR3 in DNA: TGTGCCAGCAGGAGACCTACCTCTTCCTACAATGAGCAGTTCTTC.

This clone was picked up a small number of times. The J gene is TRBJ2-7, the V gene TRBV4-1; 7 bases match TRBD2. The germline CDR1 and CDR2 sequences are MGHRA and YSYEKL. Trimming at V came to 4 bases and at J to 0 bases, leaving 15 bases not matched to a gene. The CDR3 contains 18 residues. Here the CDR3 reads CASSPWGGLGSDSYEQYF. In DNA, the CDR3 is TGCGCCAGCAGCCCTTGGGGGGGGTTGGGGTCCGACTCCTACGAGCAGTACTTC.

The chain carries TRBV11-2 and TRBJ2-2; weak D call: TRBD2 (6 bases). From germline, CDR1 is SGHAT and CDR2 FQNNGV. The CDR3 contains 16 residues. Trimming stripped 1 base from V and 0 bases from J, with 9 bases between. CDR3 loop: CASSLAGGTNTGELFF. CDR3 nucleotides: TGTGCCAGCAGCTTAGCTGGGGGGACGAACACCGGGGAGCTGTTTTTT.

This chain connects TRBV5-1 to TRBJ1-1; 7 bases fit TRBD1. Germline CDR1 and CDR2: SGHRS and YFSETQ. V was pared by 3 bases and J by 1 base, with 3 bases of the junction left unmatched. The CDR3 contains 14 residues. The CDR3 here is CASSSNRGNTEAFF. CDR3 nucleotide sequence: TGCGCCAGCAGCTCAAACAGGGGGAACACTGAAGCTTTCTTT.